This TCR beta chain was profiled in a study of human thymus T cells. Obtained as resections during corrective heart surgery, the thymus tissue was then studied. Corrective surgery for congenital heart defects was being performed on the healthy Finnish infants who served as donors. The ends lost 5 bases at V and 4 bases at J; junction bases unmatched: 7. This CDR3 comprises 14 residues. The V gene's germline CDR1 is LNHDA and CDR2 SQIVND (reference sequence). Profiled with immunoSEQ multiplex PCR; TCRdb holds only in-frame clones, not every one. The sample consists of roughly 130,000 clones, 90% to 95% of them appearing once.

This chain links TRBV19 with TRBJ1-2; 7 nucleotides match TRBD1. The sample comprised thymus tissue. This TCR was sampled from a boy under two years old with a congenital heart defect but otherwise immunologically healthy. This CDR3 is CASSASGGIYGYTF. DNA for the CDR3: TGTGCCAGTAGTGCCTCAGGGGGAATCTATGGCTACACCTTC.